Listed below are T cell receptor beta chains from one sample, sequenced in a study of blood T cell repertoires in COVID-19. Using immunoSEQ multiplex PCR, the repertoire was profiled, and TCRdb retains in-frame clones only, with some absent. Of 350,000 or so clones listed, about 83% are singletons. Sequenced sample: peripheral blood. These receptors all stem from a man younger than 40 with active or convalescent COVID-19. CDR3s include the opening cysteine and the closing phenylalanine or tryptophan. Fields, in order: D gene, V gene, J gene, clone size, CDR3 DNA, CDR3 protein. D genes are given only for firm matches. Size tells how often a clone was seen (once, few, many) or the class of an expanded clone, and some rows leave it out.

D: -; V: TRBV4-3; J: TRBJ1-2; size: -; DNA: TGCGCCAGCAGCCAAGGGGCAGGGTGGATTGGCTACACCTTC; CDR3: CASSQGAGWIGYTF
D: TRBD2; V: TRBV9; J: TRBJ2-1; size: -; DNA: TGTGCCAGCAGCCCTTCTAGCGGGGGTTACAATGAGCAGTTCTTC; CDR3: CASSPSSGGYNEQFF
D: -; V: TRBV30; J: TRBJ2-2; size: many; DNA: TGTGCCTGGAGTGAACGGGGACTGACTACCGGGGAGCTGTTTTTT; CDR3: CAWSERGLTTGELFF
D: -; V: TRBV9; J: TRBJ1-1; size: -; DNA: TGTGCCAGCAGCAGACAACCGAACACTGAAGCTTTCTTT; CDR3: CASSRQPNTEAFF
D: -; V: TRBV13; J: TRBJ2-7; size: -; DNA: TGTGCCAGCAGCTTTTCCACCGGGGGAGTATACGAGCAGTACTTC; CDR3: CASSFSTGGVYEQYF
D: -; V: TRBV19; J: TRBJ2-3; size: -; DNA: TGTGCCAGTAGTATAGTTAGCAGCACAGATACGCAGTATTTT; CDR3: CASSIVSSTDTQYF
D: -; V: TRBV19; J: TRBJ2-2; size: -; DNA: TGTGCCAGTAGTGTAAGGACACAGGGCTTCACCGGGGAGCTGTTTTTT; CDR3: CASSVRTQGFTGELFF
D: TRBD1; V: TRBV6-5; J: TRBJ2-7; size: few; DNA: TGTGCCAGCAGCCTCGGGCAGGGGGCCTCCCGGGAGCAGTACTTC; CDR3: CASSLGQGASREQYF
D: -; V: TRBV28; J: TRBJ2-6; size: once; DNA: TGTGCCAGCAGTTTTTTGGGCAGGGGAGTTTTCTCTGGGGCCAACGTCCTGACTTTC; CDR3: CASSFLGRGVFSGANVLTF
D: -; V: TRBV6-5; J: TRBJ1-4; size: once; DNA: TGTGCCAGCAGTTACTCGAAAGGGGCAAAACTGTTTTTT; CDR3: CASSYSKGAKLFF
D: -; V: TRBV29-1; J: TRBJ1-4; size: few; DNA: TGCAGCGTTGACAGGGGTGATGAAAAACTGTTTTTT; CDR3: CSVDRGDEKLFF
D: -; V: TRBV5-4; J: TRBJ1-2; size: -; DNA: TGTGCCAGCAGCTTGCCGTCCTTAGGGGGTAACTATGGCTACACCTTC; CDR3: CASSLPSLGGNYGYTF
D: -; V: TRBV10-3; J: TRBJ1-5; size: -; DNA: TGTGCCATCAGTGAGTCCGCAGGGGTAAATCAGCCCCAGCATTTT; CDR3: CAISESAGVNQPQHF
D: -; V: TRBV6-5; J: TRBJ2-1; size: -; DNA: TGTGCCAGCAGTTACTCTATCACCAGGGAGGCTGAGCAGTTCTTC; CDR3: CASSYSITREAEQFF
D: TRBD1; V: TRBV7-6; J: TRBJ2-5; size: -; DNA: TGTGCCAGCAGCTTAGTCCTACCAACCCCCGGGACAGGGGAGCAAGAGACCCAGTACTTC; CDR3: CASSLVLPTPGTGEQETQYF
D: TRBD2; V: TRBV5-4; J: TRBJ2-1; size: -; DNA: TGTGCCAGCAGCTCCGGGACTAGCGGGTTAAGGGGGGAGCAGTTCTTC; CDR3: CASSSGTSGLRGEQFF
D: -; V: TRBV4-2; J: TRBJ2-5; size: -; DNA: TGTGCCAGCAGCCTTGGACAAGCGGGCCGGGGGACCCAGTACTTC; CDR3: CASSLGQAGRGTQYF
D: -; V: TRBV15; J: TRBJ2-5; size: -; DNA: TGTGCCACCAGGGGGGGAACGTACCAAGAGACCCAGTACTTC; CDR3: CATRGGTYQETQYF
D: -; V: TRBV27; J: TRBJ2-3; size: few; DNA: TGTGCCAGCAGTTTATTGCATCGGGTTGGGAGCACAGATACGCAGTATTTT; CDR3: CASSLLHRVGSTDTQYF
D: -; V: TRBV6-5; J: TRBJ2-2; size: -; DNA: TGTGCCAGCAGCCCCAAGAACACCGGGGAGCTGTTTTTT; CDR3: CASSPKNTGELFF
D: TRBD2; V: TRBV9; J: TRBJ2-1; size: -; DNA: TGTGCCAGCAGCGTTTCTGGCGGGGGGCCGAGCTCCTACAATGAGCAGTTCTTC; CDR3: CASSVSGGGPSSYNEQFF
D: TRBD1; V: TRBV2; J: TRBJ2-7; size: -; DNA: TGTGCCAGCAGTTCAGGACAGGGCACAGCCTACGAGCAGTACTTC; CDR3: CASSSGQGTAYEQYF
D: -; V: TRBV7-9; J: TRBJ1-2; size: -; DNA: TGTGCCAGCAGCCATGACAGTGGACGTGGCTACACCTTC; CDR3: CASSHDSGRGYTF
D: -; V: TRBV29-1; J: TRBJ2-2; size: -; DNA: TGCAGCGCCACAGGGTACACCGGGGAGCTGTTTTTT; CDR3: CSATGYTGELFF
D: -; V: TRBV5-8; J: TRBJ1-1; size: once; DNA: TGTGCCAGCAGCCCCTTGAACACTGAAGCTTTCTTT; CDR3: CASSPLNTEAFF
D: TRBD2; V: TRBV24-1; J: TRBJ2-1; size: -; DNA: TGTGCCACCAGTGATTGGGGTTATCCGGGACTAGCGGGAGCCCGCGACAATGAGCAGTTCTTC; CDR3: CATSDWGYPGLAGARDNEQFF
D: -; V: TRBV12-3/TRBV12-4; J: TRBJ2-5; size: -; DNA: TGTGCCAGCAGTTTTGGCCAGACCCAGTACTTC; CDR3: CASSFGQTQYF
D: -; V: TRBV24-1; J: TRBJ2-5; size: few; DNA: TGTGCCACCAGTGATCGGACAGCTCAAGAGACCCAGTACTTC; CDR3: CATSDRTAQETQYF
D: -; V: TRBV5-6; J: TRBJ1-1; size: -; DNA: TGTGCCAGCAGCCCCCTAGTCGGAAAGAACACTGAAGCTTTCTTT; CDR3: CASSPLVGKNTEAFF
D: TRBD2; V: TRBV2; J: TRBJ2-7; size: -; DNA: TGTGCCAGCAGTGAGGCCGGCGGGGGGCGATCCTACGAGCAGTACTTC; CDR3: CASSEAGGGRSYEQYF